Shown below are 30 T cell receptor beta chains from a single sample sequenced in a study of OX40 agonist ivuxolimab in advanced cancers. Library prep was done by the immunoSEQ multiplex PCR assay. In its TCRdb copy, this immuneACCESS table keeps in-frame sequences only and misses some clones. Where compared with another copy, unresolved V genes explain less than half of these, and the others have no known cause. The sample profile shows some 120,000 clones; 85% to 95% of them were found once. Of the sample, around 0.81% is held by the ten largest clones. The sequencing here drew on CD4+ or CD8+ T cells sorted from blood, taken in a trial of the OX40 agonist ivuxolimab. The receptor source for this set is an adult with an advanced solid tumor such as melanoma, head and neck, liver or kidney cancer.

The chain combines TRBV5-1 with TRBJ1-1; D is uncertain. Between the trimmed V and J ends, which lost 0 bases and 0 bases, there was a span of 9 bases. Germline V CDR1 and CDR2: SGHRS, YFSETQ. CDR3 length: 15 residues. The CDR3 DNA sequence: TGCGCCAGCAGCTTGGGGCCAAGTATGAACACTGAAGCTTTCTTT. This encodes CASSLGPSMNTEAFF.

The chain employs TRBV6-5 and TRBJ2-7; 8 bases match TRBD2. CDR1 and CDR2 from the germline V gene are MNHEY and SVGAGI. V was pared by 4 bases and J by 0 bases, with 5 bases of the junction left unmatched. This CDR3 is built from 15 residues. The CDR3 nucleotides are TGTGCCAGCAGTTCCCTTAGCGGGAACTCCTACGAGCAGTACTTC. Translating it yields CASSSLSGNSYEQYF.

To note about this clone: One end of the junction fails to match germline, which may point to a read error. CDR3 amino acids: CASSPGGLAGMAEQFF. The CDR3 DNA follows: TGTGCTAGCAGCCCCGGCGGACTAGCGGGGATGGCGGAGCAGTTCTTC. V and J are TRBV7-7 and TRBJ2-1, with 12 bases matching TRBD2. Germline-derived CDR1 and CDR2 are SSHAT and FNYEAQ (reference sequence). The CDR3 has 16 residues.

The chain is built from TRBV7-8 and TRBJ2-5, with TRBD1 identical over 8 bases. The CDR3 is 12 amino acids. From germline, CDR1 is SGHVS and CDR2 FQNEAQ. V lost 9 bases, J lost 2 bases, and 2 bases stayed unmatched. The CDR3 DNA reads TGTGCCAGTAGGACAGGGCAAGAGACCCAGTACTTC. Its protein product is CASRTGQETQYF.

The chain combines TRBV5-1 with TRBJ2-2, with D perhaps matching TRBD1 (6 bases). This CDR3 is built from 17 residues. The V gene lost 1 base and the J gene lost 4 bases, with 17 bases spanning the gap. Germline V gene sequence: CDR1 SGHRS, CDR2 YFSETQ. The CDR3 DNA reads TGCGCCAGCAGCTTGACCACACAGGGTGGTATCACCGGGGAGCTGTTTTTT. It is translated as CASSLTTQGGITGELFF.

Here the CDR3 reads CASSKRRPAGAYEQYF. CDR3 bases: TGTGCCAGCAGCAAACGTCGTCCAGCGGGAGCGTACGAGCAGTACTTC. The rearrangement uses TRBV21-1 and TRBJ2-5; the tabulated D call, TRBD2, remains unverified against the DNA. The DNA end favors TRBJ2-7, so the J call may be wrong. TRBV21-1 is tagged as a pseudogene. The length of the CDR3 is 16 residues.

This chain links TRBV18 with TRBJ1-2; 7 bases are shared with TRBD1. This CDR3 contains 13 residues. The germline V gene encodes CDR1 KGHSH and CDR2 LQKENI. After removal of 4 bases from V and 3 bases from J, the junction contained 2 bases not matched to a gene. The CDR3 DNA reads TGTGCCAGCTCACAAGGACAGGACTATGGCTACACCTTC. It yields the protein CASSQGQDYGYTF.

The rearrangement links TRBV27 to TRBJ1-1; no definite D call. Trimming took 7 bases from V and 4 from J, leaving 16 bases between them. The CDR3 contains 14 residues. Germline lookup yields CDR1 MNHEY and CDR2 SMNVEV (reference sequence). CDR3 sequence reads: CASIIDPHGTEAFF. The CDR3 DNA reads as TGTGCCAGCATAATAGACCCGCACGGCACTGAAGCTTTCTTT.

The gene calls are TRBV28 and TRBJ1-3, with 7 positions matching TRBD1. Germline CDR1 is MDHEN and CDR2 is SYDVKM. J was trimmed by 2 bases and V by 5 bases; bases with no gene match: 12. This CDR3 region has 17 residues. The CDR3: CASSLRRRTGTGNTIYF. The CDR3 DNA sequence: TGTGCCAGCAGTCTTCGGAGGCGGACAGGTACTGGAAACACCATATATTTT.

V gene TRBV29-1 combines with J gene TRBJ2-2, with D possibly matching TRBD1 (5 bases). The length of the CDR3 is 17 residues. V dropped 1 base and J dropped 1 base, with 16 bases sitting between them. Germline loops: CDR1 SQVTM, CDR2 ANQGSEA. CDR3 DNA: TGCAGCGTTGAAGCGGCAGGGATGGGTGTGAACACCGGGGAGCTGTTTTTT. This sequence encodes CSVEAAGMGVNTGELFF.

The V call is TRBV11-2, the J call TRBJ1-1; 8 bases are shared with TRBD1. Germline loops: CDR1 SGHAT, CDR2 FQNNGV. There are 15 residues in the CDR3. Trimming at V came to 5 bases and at J to 2 bases, leaving 7 bases not matched to a gene. CDR3 amino acids: CASSPQGARNTEAFF. The CDR3 DNA follows: TGTGCCAGCAGCCCTCAGGGGGCGCGCAACACTGAAGCTTTCTTT.

The chain has TRBV7-7 and TRBJ1-5; TRBD1 might be the D (5 bases). Trimming pared 10 bases from V and 6 bases from J, leaving 16 bases between. The CDR3 has 13 residues. From germline, CDR1 is SSHAT and CDR2 FNYEAQ (reference sequence). CDR3 nucleotides: TGTGCCAATGGGTGGGGACTTTGTCAGCCCCAGCATTTT. Translating it yields CANGWGLCQPQHF.

The chain combines TRBV23-1 with TRBJ1-4; the match to TRBD1 covers 11 bases. Being an ORF, TRBV23-1 has a function that is uncertain. The CDR3 extends over 15 amino acids. The trim removed 3 bases at V and 7 bases at J, leaving 4 bases unmatched. The CDR3 region has the DNA TGCGCCAGCAGTCATGGGGACAGGGGGTCTGAAAAACTGTTTTTT. It specifies CASSHGDRGSEKLFF.

The chain is built from TRBV4-1 and TRBJ2-7, with a weak D call TRBD1 (6 bases). The CDR3 length is 15 residues. Looked up from germline, CDR1 is MGHRA and CDR2 is YSYEKL. V was shortened by 3 bases and J by 0 bases, with 12 bases between the two germline ends. The CDR3 region is CASSHTTGSSYEQYF. CDR3 sequence (DNA): TGCGCCAGCAGCCATACTACAGGGTCCTCCTACGAGCAGTACTTC.

The gene calls are TRBV6-5 and TRBJ2-1, with 7 nucleotides matching TRBD2. This CDR3 comprises 15 residues. In germline, CDR1 is MNHEY, CDR2 SVGAGI. The junction had 1 base not matched to a gene; V was cut back by 0 bases and J by 2 bases. CDR3 DNA: TGTGCCAGCAGTTACTCGGGAGGGCCCTACAATGAGCAGTTCTTC. Translation gives CASSYSGGPYNEQFF.

The table lists this clone with a few counts. The chain couples TRBV11-1 to TRBJ2-7, with 8 bases aligning to TRBD1. Per germline, CDR1 SGHAT and CDR2 FQDESV (reference sequence). The V segment lost 5 bases and the J segment 6 bases; nucleotides outside the gene matches: 3. The CDR3 has 12 residues. In DNA, the CDR3 is TGTGCCAGCAGCCTCGGACAGGGCGAGCAGTACTTC. This translates into CASSLGQGEQYF.

The V call is TRBV7-3, the J call TRBJ1-5; the match to TRBD1 covers 7 bases. The V segment lost 5 bases and the J segment 3 bases; nucleotides outside the gene matches: 4. There are 14 residues in the CDR3. Looked up from germline, CDR1 is SGHTA and CDR2 is FQGTGA. The CDR3 DNA reads as TGTGCCAGCAGCAGGACAGGCCCCAATCAGCCCCAGCATTTT. It specifies CASSRTGPNQPQHF.

V gene TRBV18 combines with J gene TRBJ1-5, with unresolved D. V lost 4 bases to trimming and J lost 0 bases, with 10 bases between them. Germline-derived CDR1 and CDR2 are KGHSH and LQKENI. CDR3 size: 15 residues. The CDR3 DNA reads TGTGCCAGCTCACTAGAAATGCATAGCAATCAGCCCCAGCATTTT. Its protein is CASSLEMHSNQPQHF.

This clone showed up just once. This sequence joins TRBV6-4 and TRBJ1-2, with D possibly TRBD1 on 6 matching bases. Germline-derived CDR1 and CDR2 are MRHNA and SNTAGT. The length of the CDR3 is 15 residues. V lost 2 bases and J 4 bases, leaving 14 bases between the germline ends. CDR3 nucleotide sequence: TGTGCCAGCAGTGACGAGGAAGGGGGGGCCTATGGCTACACCTTC. It encodes CASSDEEGGAYGYTF.

The V and J genes are TRBV6-6 and TRBJ2-1, with 8 bases matching TRBD2. CDR3 length: 12 amino acids. V gave up 5 bases and J gave up 13 bases; unmatched junction bases: 7. CDR1 is MNHNY and CDR2 is SVGAGI in the germline V gene (reference sequence). The CDR3 coding sequence is TGTGCCAGCAGTCTCCCCGGGACTAGACAGTTCTTC. It is translated as CASSLPGTRQFF.

V and J are TRBV18 and TRBJ2-7; 8 bases align to TRBD2. V gave up 4 bases and J gave up 0 bases; unmatched junction bases: 5. The CDR3 is 15 amino acids. Germline assignment: CDR1 KGHSH and CDR2 LQKENI. For the CDR3, the DNA is TGTGCCAGCTCACTAACTAGCGGAAGCTCCTACGAGCAGTACTTC. Its translation: CASSLTSGSSYEQYF.

This clone was observed once. The CDR3 protein is CASSSLFLLRENGTEAFF. The CDR3 coding sequence is TGTGCCAGCAGCTCCTTATTCCTCTTGAGGGAGAATGGGACTGAAGCTTTCTTT. The chain couples TRBV7-9 to TRBJ1-1; D is ambiguous. V lost 4 bases, J lost 5 bases, and 26 bases lay in between. Per the germline V gene, CDR1 is SEHNR and CDR2 is FQNEAQ (reference sequence). This CDR3 comprises 18 residues.

The rearrangement uses TRBV7-9 and TRBJ2-7; 12 positions agree with TRBD2. Unmatched junction bases numbered 6, after V lost 5 bases and J lost 4 bases. Per the germline V gene, CDR1 is SEHNR and CDR2 is FQNEAQ (reference sequence). This CDR3 contains 15 residues. The CDR3 here is CASSPRTSGVYEQYF. CDR3 nucleotides: TGTGCCAGCAGCCCACGGACTAGCGGGGTGTACGAGCAGTACTTC.

The V gene is TRBV5-1, the J gene TRBJ2-6; D is unresolved. Trimming removed 0 bases at V and 1 base at J, with 11 bases between. This CDR3 has 17 amino acids. The germline CDR1 and CDR2 sequences are SGHRS and YFSETQ. In DNA, the CDR3 is TGCGCCAGCAGCTTGGAACCGATAGGATCTGGGGCCAACGTCCTGACTTTC. Its protein is CASSLEPIGSGANVLTF.

The J gene is TRBJ1-2, the V gene TRBV6-5, with TRBD1 matching 7 bases. Germline V gene lookup returns CDR1 MNHEY and CDR2 SVGAGI. Losses at the gene ends were 4 bases for V and 6 bases for J; bases not matched to a gene: 2. The CDR3 length is 12 residues. CDR3 sequence (DNA): TGTGCCAGCAGTTCTACAGGGGATGGCTACACCTTC. This gives the protein CASSSTGDGYTF.

V is TRBV7-3 and J is TRBJ2-3; D unclear. V lost 3 bases to trimming and J lost 2 bases, with 9 bases between them. In germline, CDR1 is SGHTA, CDR2 FQGTGA. There are 14 residues in the CDR3. The CDR3 loop is CASSFKQPTDTQYF. The CDR3 bases are TGTGCCAGCAGCTTCAAGCAGCCCACAGATACGCAGTATTTT.

The genes are TRBV7-2 and TRBJ1-1; TRBD1 matches 7 bases. After removal of 5 bases from V and 1 base from J, the junction contained 4 bases not matched to a gene. This CDR3 has 14 amino acids. The V gene's germline CDR1 is SGHTA and CDR2 FQGNSA. The CDR3 nucleotides are TGTGCCAGCAGCCCCAGACAGGGGAACACTGAAGCTTTCTTT. This encodes CASSPRQGNTEAFF.

In this sample, this clone turned up once. The chain's CDR3 is CASSTTGVAEAFF. The CDR3 nucleotides are TGTGCCAGCAGTACGACAGGGGTGGCTGAAGCTTTCTTT. The chain employs TRBV6-6 and TRBJ1-1; 8 bases agree with TRBD1. Losses at the gene ends were 5 bases for V and 6 bases for J; bases not matched to a gene: 5. This CDR3 contains 13 residues. Looked up from germline, CDR1 is MNHNY and CDR2 is SVGAGI (reference sequence).

In its sample, this clone was seen once. V is TRBV2 and J is TRBJ2-1, with D hard to call. The CDR3 covers 14 residues. Germline V gene sequence: CDR1 SNHLY, CDR2 FYNNEI. V was cut by 5 bases and J by 8 bases, with 16 bases left in between. CDR3 nucleotides: TGTGCCAGCAGTACCCTGCCTGCCCCCGATGAGCAGTTCTTC. It encodes CASSTLPAPDEQFF.

This clone has more than one count but fewer than ten. V and J are TRBV4-2 and TRBJ2-3; 9 bases match TRBD2. V was pared by 0 bases and J by 6 bases, with 4 bases of the junction left unmatched. The CDR3 is 15 residues long. The V gene's germline CDR1 is LGHNA and CDR2 YNFKEQ. The CDR3 region has the DNA TGTGCCAGCAGCCAAGAGAGCGGGAGGCTCGATACGCAGTATTTT. This sequence encodes CASSQESGRLDTQYF.